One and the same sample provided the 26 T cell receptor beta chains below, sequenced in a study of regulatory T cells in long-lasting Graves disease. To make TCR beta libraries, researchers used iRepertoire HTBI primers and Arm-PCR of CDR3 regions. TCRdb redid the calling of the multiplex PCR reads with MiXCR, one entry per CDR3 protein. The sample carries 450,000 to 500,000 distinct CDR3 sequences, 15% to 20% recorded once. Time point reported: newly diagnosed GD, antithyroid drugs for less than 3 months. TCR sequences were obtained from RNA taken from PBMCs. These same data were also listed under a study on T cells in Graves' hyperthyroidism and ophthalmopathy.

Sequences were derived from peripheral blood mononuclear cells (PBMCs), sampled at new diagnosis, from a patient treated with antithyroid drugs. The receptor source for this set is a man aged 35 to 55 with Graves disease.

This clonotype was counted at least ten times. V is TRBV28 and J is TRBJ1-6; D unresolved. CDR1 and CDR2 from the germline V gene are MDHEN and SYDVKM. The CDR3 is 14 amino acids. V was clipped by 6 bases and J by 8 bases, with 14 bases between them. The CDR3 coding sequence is TGTGCCAGCAGCACCGGACCCCAATATTCACCCCTCCACTTT. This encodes CASSTGPQYSPLHF.

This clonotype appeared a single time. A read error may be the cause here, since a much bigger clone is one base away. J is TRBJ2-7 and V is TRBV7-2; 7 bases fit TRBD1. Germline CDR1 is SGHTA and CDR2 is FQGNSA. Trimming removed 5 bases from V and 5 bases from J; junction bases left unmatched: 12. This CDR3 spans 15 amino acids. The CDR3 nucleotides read TGTGCCAGCAGCCGCGCCGGGATAGGGGGCCACGAGCAGTACTTC. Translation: CASSRAGIGGHEQYF.

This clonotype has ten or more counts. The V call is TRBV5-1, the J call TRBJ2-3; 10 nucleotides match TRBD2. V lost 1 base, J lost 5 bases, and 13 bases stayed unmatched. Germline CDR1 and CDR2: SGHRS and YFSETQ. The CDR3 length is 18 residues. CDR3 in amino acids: CASSLIESSGSRLDTQYF. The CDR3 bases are TGCGCCAGCAGCTTGATAGAGTCTAGCGGGAGCCGGTTAGATACGCAGTATTTT.

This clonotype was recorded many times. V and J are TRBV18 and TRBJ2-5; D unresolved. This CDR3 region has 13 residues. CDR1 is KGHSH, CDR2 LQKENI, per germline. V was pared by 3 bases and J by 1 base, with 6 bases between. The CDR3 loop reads CASSPQSQETQYF. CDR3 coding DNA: TGTGCCAGCTCACCCCAGTCCCAAGAGACCCAGTACTTC.

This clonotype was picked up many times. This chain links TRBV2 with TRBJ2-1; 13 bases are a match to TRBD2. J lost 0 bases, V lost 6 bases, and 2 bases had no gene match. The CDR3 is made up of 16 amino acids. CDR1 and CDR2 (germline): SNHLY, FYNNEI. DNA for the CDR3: TGTGCCAGCAGGGGGACTAGCGGGGCCTCCTACAATGAGCAGTTCTTC. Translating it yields CASRGTSGASYNEQFF.

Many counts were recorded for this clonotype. Here the CDR3 DNA reads TGTGCCAGCAGTTGGGGAAGCGGGAGGGCCGGAGAGACCCAGTACTTC. Protein sequence: CASSWGSGRAGETQYF. V and J are TRBV12-3 or TRBV12-4 and TRBJ2-5; TRBD2 aligns across 10 bases. Trimming took 4 bases from V and 4 from J; bases not matched to a gene: 9. The CDR3 runs to 16 residues.

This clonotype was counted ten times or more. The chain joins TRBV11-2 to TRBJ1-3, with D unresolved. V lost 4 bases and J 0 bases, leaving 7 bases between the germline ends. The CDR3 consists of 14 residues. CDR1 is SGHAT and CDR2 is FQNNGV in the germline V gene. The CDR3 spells CASSSRTSGNTIYF. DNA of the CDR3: TGTGCCAGCAGCTCCCGTACCTCTGGAAACACCATATATTTT. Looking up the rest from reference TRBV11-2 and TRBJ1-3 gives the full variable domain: EAGVAQSPRYKIIEKRQSVAFWCNPISGHATLYWYQQILGQGPKLLIQFQNNGVVDDSQLPKDRFSAERLKGVDSTLKIQPAKLEDSAVYLCASSSRTSGNTIYFGEGSWLTVV.

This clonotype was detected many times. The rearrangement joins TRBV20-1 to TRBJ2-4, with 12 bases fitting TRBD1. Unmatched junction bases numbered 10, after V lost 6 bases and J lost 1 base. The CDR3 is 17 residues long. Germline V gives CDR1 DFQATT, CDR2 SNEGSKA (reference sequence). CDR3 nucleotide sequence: TGCAGTGCCTCGGGACAGGGGGCTTCGACGGCCAAAAACATTCAGTACTTC. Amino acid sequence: CSASGQGASTAKNIQYF.

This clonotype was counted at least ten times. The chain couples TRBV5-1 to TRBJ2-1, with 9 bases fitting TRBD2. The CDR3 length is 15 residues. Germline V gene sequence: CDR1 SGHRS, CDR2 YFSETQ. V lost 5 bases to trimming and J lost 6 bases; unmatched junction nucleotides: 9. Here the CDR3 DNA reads TGCGCCAGCAGTCTCGGGCTAGCGGGGCCCAATGAGCAGTTCTTC. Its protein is CASSLGLAGPNEQFF.

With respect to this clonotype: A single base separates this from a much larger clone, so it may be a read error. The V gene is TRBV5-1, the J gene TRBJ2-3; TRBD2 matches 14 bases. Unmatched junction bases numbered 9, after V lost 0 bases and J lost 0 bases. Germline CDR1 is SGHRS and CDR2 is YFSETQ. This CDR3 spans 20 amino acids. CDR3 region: CASSLVGTSGSFLSTDTQYF. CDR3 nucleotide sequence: TGCGCCAGCAGCTTGGTGGGGACTAGCGGGAGTTTCCTTAGCACAGATACGCAGTATTTT.

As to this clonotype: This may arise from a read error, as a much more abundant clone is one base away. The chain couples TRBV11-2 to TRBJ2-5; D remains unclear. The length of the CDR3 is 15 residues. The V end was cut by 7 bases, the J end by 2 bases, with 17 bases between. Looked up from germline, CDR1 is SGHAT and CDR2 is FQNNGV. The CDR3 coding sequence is TGTGCCAGCAACTCGCCCAGGATCAAACAAGAGACCCAGTACTTC. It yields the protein CASNSPRIKQETQYF.

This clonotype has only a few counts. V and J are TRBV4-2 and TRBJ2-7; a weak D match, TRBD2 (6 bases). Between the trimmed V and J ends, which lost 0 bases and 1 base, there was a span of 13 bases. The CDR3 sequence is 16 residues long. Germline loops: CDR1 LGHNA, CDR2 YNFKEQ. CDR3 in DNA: TGTGCCAGCAGCCAAGATGAAAGCGGGCCTTCCTACGAGCAGTACTTC. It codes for CASSQDESGPSYEQYF.

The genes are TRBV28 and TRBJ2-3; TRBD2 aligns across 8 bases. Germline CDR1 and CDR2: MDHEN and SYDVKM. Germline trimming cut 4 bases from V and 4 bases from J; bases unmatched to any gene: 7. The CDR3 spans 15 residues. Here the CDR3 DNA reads TGTGCCAGCAGTTACCCAACCGGGGGGGCAGATACGCAGTATTTT. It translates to CASSYPTGGADTQYF.

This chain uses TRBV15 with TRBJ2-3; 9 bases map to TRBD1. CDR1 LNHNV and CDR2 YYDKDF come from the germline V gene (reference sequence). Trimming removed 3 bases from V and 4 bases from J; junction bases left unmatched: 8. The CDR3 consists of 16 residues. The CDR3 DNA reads TGTGCCACCAGCAGGATACCGGGACAGGGCCCAGATACGCAGTATTTT. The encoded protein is CATSRIPGQGPDTQYF.

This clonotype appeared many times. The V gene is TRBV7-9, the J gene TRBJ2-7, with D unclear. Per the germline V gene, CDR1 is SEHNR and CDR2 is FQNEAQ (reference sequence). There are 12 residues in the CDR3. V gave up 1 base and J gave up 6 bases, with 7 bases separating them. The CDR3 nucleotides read TGTGCCAGCAGCTTAGTCCCGAGCGAGCAGTACTTC. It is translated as CASSLVPSEQYF.

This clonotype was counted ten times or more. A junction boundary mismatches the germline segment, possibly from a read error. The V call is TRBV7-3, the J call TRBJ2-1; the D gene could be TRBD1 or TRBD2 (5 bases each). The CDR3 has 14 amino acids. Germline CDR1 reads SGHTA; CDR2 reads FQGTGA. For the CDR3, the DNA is TGTGCCAGCAGCATAACGGGACCCAAAAATGAGCAGTTCTTC. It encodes CASSITGPKNEQFF.

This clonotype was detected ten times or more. CDR3 residues: CASSFAAGNTEAFF. In DNA form, the CDR3 reads TGTGCCAGCAGCTTCGCCGCGGGGAACACTGAAGCTTTCTTT. The chain carries TRBV11-2 and TRBJ1-1; unclear D gene. The CDR3 runs 14 residues. Germline V CDR1 and CDR2: SGHAT, FQNNGV. V dropped 3 bases and J dropped 1 base, with 9 bases sitting between them.

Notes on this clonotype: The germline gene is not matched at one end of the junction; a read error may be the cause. The CDR3 DNA reads TGTGCCAATAGTATAACTCCTCTAAATTCACCCCTCCACTTT. Amino acids: CANSITPLNSPLHF. V and J are TRBV19 and TRBJ1-6, with D unresolved. This CDR3 contains 14 residues. Germline CDR1 is LNHDA and CDR2 is SQIVND (reference sequence).

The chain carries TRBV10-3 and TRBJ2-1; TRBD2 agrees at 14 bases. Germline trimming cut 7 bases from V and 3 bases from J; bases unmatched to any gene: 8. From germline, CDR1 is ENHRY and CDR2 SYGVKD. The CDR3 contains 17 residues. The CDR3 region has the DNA TGTGCCATCACGGGGACTAGCGGGAGAAGGAACTACAATGAGCAGTTCTTC. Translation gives CAITGTSGRRNYNEQFF.

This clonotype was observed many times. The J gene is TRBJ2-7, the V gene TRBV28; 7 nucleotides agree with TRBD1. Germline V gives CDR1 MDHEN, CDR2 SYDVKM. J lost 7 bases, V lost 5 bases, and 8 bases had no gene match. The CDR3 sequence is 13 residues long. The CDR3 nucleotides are TGTGCCAGCAGTCGGGACAGCCTAGGGGAGCAGTACTTC. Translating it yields CASSRDSLGEQYF.

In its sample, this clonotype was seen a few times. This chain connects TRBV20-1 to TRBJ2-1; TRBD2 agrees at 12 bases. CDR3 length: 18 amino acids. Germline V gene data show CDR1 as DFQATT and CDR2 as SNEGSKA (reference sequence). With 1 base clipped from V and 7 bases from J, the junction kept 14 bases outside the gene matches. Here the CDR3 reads CSARVTHRTSGIWNEQFF. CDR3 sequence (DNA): TGCAGTGCTAGAGTAACCCACAGGACTAGCGGGATATGGAATGAGCAGTTCTTC.

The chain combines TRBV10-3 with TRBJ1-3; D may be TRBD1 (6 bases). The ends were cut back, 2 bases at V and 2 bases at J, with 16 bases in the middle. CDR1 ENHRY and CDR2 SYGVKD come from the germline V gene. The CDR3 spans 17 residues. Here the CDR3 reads CAISEASGVSAGNTIYF. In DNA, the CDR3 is TGTGCCATCAGTGAGGCATCAGGGGTTAGCGCTGGAAACACCATATATTTT.

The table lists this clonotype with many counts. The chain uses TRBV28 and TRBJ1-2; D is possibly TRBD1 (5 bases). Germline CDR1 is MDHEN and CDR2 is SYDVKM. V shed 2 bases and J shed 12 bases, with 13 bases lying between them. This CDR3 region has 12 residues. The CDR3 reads CASSLMGVRHTF. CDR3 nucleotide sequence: TGTGCCAGCAGTTTAATGGGGGTCCGACACACCTTC.

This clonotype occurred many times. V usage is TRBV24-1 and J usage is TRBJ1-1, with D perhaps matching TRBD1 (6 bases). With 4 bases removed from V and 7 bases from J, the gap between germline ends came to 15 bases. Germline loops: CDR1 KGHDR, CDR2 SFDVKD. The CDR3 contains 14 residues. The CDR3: CATSDRRGGSEAFF. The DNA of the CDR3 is TGTGCCACCAGTGACCGAAGGGGGGGTAGTGAAGCTTTCTTT.

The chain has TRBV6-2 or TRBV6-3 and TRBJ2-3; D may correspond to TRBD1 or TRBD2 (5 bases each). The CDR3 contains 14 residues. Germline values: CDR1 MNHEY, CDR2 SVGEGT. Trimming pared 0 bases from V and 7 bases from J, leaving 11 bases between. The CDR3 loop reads CASSYSGGANTQYF. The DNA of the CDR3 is TGTGCCAGCAGTTACTCTGGGGGAGCAAATACGCAGTATTTT.

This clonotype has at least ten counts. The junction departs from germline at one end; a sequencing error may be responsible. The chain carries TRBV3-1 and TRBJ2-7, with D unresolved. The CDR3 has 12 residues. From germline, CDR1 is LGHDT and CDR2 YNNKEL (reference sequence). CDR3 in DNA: TGCGCCAGCAGCCAAGATCGGCTCGAGCAGTACTTC. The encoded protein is CASSQDRLEQYF.